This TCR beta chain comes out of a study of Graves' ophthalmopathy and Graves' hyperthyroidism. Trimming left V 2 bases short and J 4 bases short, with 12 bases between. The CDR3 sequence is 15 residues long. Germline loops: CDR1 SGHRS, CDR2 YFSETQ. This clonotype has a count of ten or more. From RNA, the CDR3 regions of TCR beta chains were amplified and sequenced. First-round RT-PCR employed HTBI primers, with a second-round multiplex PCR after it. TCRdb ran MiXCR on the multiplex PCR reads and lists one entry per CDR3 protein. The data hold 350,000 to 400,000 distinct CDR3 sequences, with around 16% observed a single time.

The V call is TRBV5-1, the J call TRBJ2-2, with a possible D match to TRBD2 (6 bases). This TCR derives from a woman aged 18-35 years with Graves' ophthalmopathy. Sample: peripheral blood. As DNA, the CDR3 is TGCGCCAGCAGCTTTACCGTGGAGGGCACCGGGGAGCTGTTTTTT. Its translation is CASSFTVEGTGELFF.